The 25 T cell receptor beta chains presented below share a single source sample, sequenced in a study of human T cells and chemical hapten exposure. Time point indicated: pre-sensitization, week 0. Treatment in this sample: therapeutic diphenylcyclopropenone sensitization with weekly scalp DPC. Extraction of total RNA was performed on unfractionated whole blood. From the RACE reads, TCRdb called clonotypes with MiXCR, one entry per CDR3 protein. The sample shows approximately 52,000 distinct CDR3 sequences, 8.5% to 10% of them seen only once. The source material was whole blood, sampled in connection with sensitization to the hapten diphenylcyclopropenone (DPC). Receptors originate from a woman in her thirties with alopecia areata. Some clones in this sample may be carry-over from other donors' samples.

V and J are TRBV28 and TRBJ1-3; D unresolved. CDR3 length equals 16 residues. Germline-derived CDR1 and CDR2 are MDHEN and SYDVKM. V lost 5 bases and J 0 bases, leaving 14 bases between the germline ends. CDR3 sequence: CASSRSRWHSGNTIYF. The CDR3 region has the DNA TGTGCCAGCAGTCGCTCCCGGTGGCACTCTGGAAACACCATATATTTT.

The sample holds a few counts of this clonotype. V and J are TRBV6-1 and TRBJ2-1, with D unresolved. Germline lookup yields CDR1 MNHNS and CDR2 SASEGT. This CDR3 spans 13 amino acids. V was trimmed by 8 bases and J by 0 bases, leaving 8 bases between them. CDR3: CASFPSSYNEQFF. CDR3 sequence (DNA): TGTGCCAGCTTCCCCAGCTCCTACAATGAGCAGTTCTTC.

In its sample, this clonotype was seen a few times. The chain uses TRBV20-1 and TRBJ2-5, with TRBD2 matching 9 bases. The germline V gene has CDR1 DFQATT and CDR2 SNEGSKA (reference sequence). CDR3 size: 16 residues. Trimming cost V 3 bases and J 7 bases; bases outside gene matches: 15. The DNA for the CDR3 is TGCAGTGCTAGCTTGCCAGCGGGGGGTAGGCTTGGGACCCAGTACTTC. Protein: CSASLPAGGRLGTQYF.

In this sample, this clonotype turned up many times. The chain joins TRBV19 to TRBJ1-1; the D gene is possibly TRBD1 (5 bases). The CDR3 is 16 residues long. V was trimmed by 8 bases and J by 1 base, leaving 20 bases between them. Germline V gene lookup returns CDR1 LNHDA and CDR2 SQIVND (reference sequence). The DNA of the CDR3 is TGTGCCAGTGGGAAAACGGGGGAGGTTACGAACACTGAAGCTTTCTTT. It translates to CASGKTGEVTNTEAFF.

The rearrangement uses TRBV6-2 or TRBV6-3 and TRBJ1-4; a possible D gene is TRBD1 (5 bases). The CDR3 has 14 amino acids. The germline CDR1 and CDR2 sequences are MNHEY and SVGEGT. V was cut by 6 bases and J by 7 bases, with 15 bases left in between. CDR3 sequence reads: CASRRRQTSEKLFF. The CDR3 nucleotides are TGTGCCAGCAGAAGACGACAGACTTCTGAAAAACTGTTTTTT.

The sample holds many counts of this clonotype. The CDR3, as DNA: TGCGCCAGCAGCCAAGATCTAACGGGGCCCACAGATACGCAGTATTTT. It specifies CASSQDLTGPTDTQYF. The rearrangement links TRBV4-3 to TRBJ2-3; the D call may be TRBD1 or TRBD2 (5 bases each). Trimming removed 0 bases at V and 2 bases at J, with 12 bases between. The V gene's germline CDR1 is LGHNA and CDR2 YSLEER. The CDR3 runs to 16 residues.

This clonotype was observed a few times. The chain is built from TRBV9 and TRBJ2-3, with D hard to call. V dropped 2 bases and J dropped 2 bases, with 12 bases sitting between them. The CDR3 is made up of 15 amino acids. Germline assignment: CDR1 SGDLS and CDR2 YYNGEE. CDR3 region: CASSVLPLFTDTQYF. CDR3 DNA: TGTGCCAGCAGCGTTCTCCCACTCTTCACAGATACGCAGTATTTT.

V and J are TRBV29-1 and TRBJ1-4, with TRBD1 matching 8 bases. Looked up from germline, CDR1 is SQVTM and CDR2 is ANQGSEA. The V segment lost 6 bases and the J segment 3 bases; nucleotides outside the gene matches: 9. The CDR3 runs to 15 residues. DNA for the CDR3: TGCAGCGTCTCCCCATCAGGGGGCCCTAATGAAAAACTGTTTTTT. Encoded protein: CSVSPSGGPNEKLFF. Full variable domain (outside the CDR3, taken from reference TRBV29-1 and TRBJ1-4): SAVISQKPSRDICQRGTSLTIQCQVDSQVTMMFWYRQQPGQSLTLIATANQGSEATYESGFVIDKFPISRPNLTFSTLTVSNMSPEDSSIYLCSVSPSGGPNEKLFFGSGTQLSVL.

For this clonotype: This could be a read error, since a much larger clone is one nucleotide away. The chain uses TRBV12-3 or TRBV12-4 and TRBJ1-5; TRBD1 is a possible D gene (7 bases). The J call is in doubt because the DNA end fits TRBJ2-3 better. CDR3 length equals 14 residues. The chain's CDR3 is CATANQGGNQPQYF. The CDR3 DNA follows: TGTGCCACGGCAAACCAGGGGGGTAATCAGCCCCAGTATTTT.

This rearrangement joins TRBV27 to TRBJ2-3; 7 nucleotides line up with TRBD2. The CDR3 runs to 16 residues. Germline V gene sequence: CDR1 MNHEY, CDR2 SMNVEV (reference sequence). V lost 3 bases, J lost 0 bases, and 6 bases stayed unmatched. The CDR3 bases are TGTGCCAGCAGTTTCTCCCTAGCGGTGAGCACAGATACGCAGTATTTT. Encoded protein: CASSFSLAVSTDTQYF.

This clonotype was seen only a few times. The genes are TRBV6-2 or TRBV6-3 and TRBJ1-5; D gene ambiguous. V lost 6 bases and J lost 5, with 8 bases in between. CDR1 is MNHEY and CDR2 is SVGEGT in the germline V gene. There are 12 residues in the CDR3. The CDR3 nucleotides are TGTGCCAGCAGCCCATTTTATCAGCCCCAGCATTTT. This sequence encodes CASSPFYQPQHF.

The CDR3: CATSDGALPQYF. The CDR3 nucleotides are TGTGCCACCAGTGATGGGGCCTTGCCGCAGTATTTT. This rearrangement joins TRBV24-1 to TRBJ2-3; tentative D call: TRBD1 (5 bases). Germline assignment: CDR1 KGHDR and CDR2 SFDVKD. V lost 3 bases to trimming and J lost 10 bases, with 10 bases between them. CDR3 length: 12 amino acids.

A few counts support this clonotype. The chain recombines TRBV7-2 with TRBJ1-5, with TRBD1 identical over 8 bases. With 4 bases clipped from V and 2 bases from J, the junction kept 1 base outside the gene matches. CDR3 length: 14 residues. CDR1 and CDR2 from the germline V gene are SGHTA and FQGNSA. The CDR3 loop is CASSSDRGNQPQHF. CDR3 nucleotide sequence: TGTGCCAGCAGCTCGGACAGGGGCAATCAGCCCCAGCATTTT.

The CDR3 loop reads CASSWDGGELFF. CDR3 sequence (DNA): TGCGCCAGCAGCTGGGATGGCGGGGAGCTGTTTTTT. This sequence joins TRBV5-1 and TRBJ2-2; D unclear. V was shortened by 3 bases and J by 7 bases, with 7 bases between the two germline ends. The CDR3 totals 12 residues. CDR1 SGHRS and CDR2 YFSETQ come from the germline V gene.

This clonotype was observed at least ten times. The CDR3 is CASSPWHRDPNSPLHF. The CDR3 region has the DNA TGTGCCAGCAGCCCCTGGCACCGGGACCCAAATTCACCCCTCCACTTT. The rearrangement joins TRBV5-5 to TRBJ1-6; a weak D match, TRBD1 (5 bases). Germline V lookup: CDR1 SGHKS, CDR2 YYEKEE (reference sequence). The CDR3 is 16 residues long. V lost 4 bases and J lost 7, with 18 bases in between.

V gene TRBV20-1 combines with J gene TRBJ2-1, with TRBD2 identical over 10 bases. The trim removed 3 bases at V and 4 bases at J, leaving 6 bases unmatched. Germline V CDR1 and CDR2: DFQATT, SNEGSKA (reference sequence). This CDR3 has 15 residues. Here the CDR3 reads CSARASGGEYNEQFF. The DNA for the CDR3 is TGCAGTGCTAGGGCTAGCGGGGGAGAGTACAATGAGCAGTTCTTC.

This clonotype was counted between two and nine times. The gene calls are TRBV30 and TRBJ1-1, with D perhaps matching TRBD1 (6 bases). The germline gives CDR1 GTSNPN, CDR2 SVGIG (reference sequence). CDR3 length equals 12 residues. V shed 2 bases and J shed 11 bases, with 15 bases lying between them. The CDR3 region has the DNA TGTGCCTGGAGTCCACCCTTTAGGGGGGCTTTCTTT. It translates to CAWSPPFRGAFF.

The genes are TRBV27 and TRBJ1-5; tentatively, D is TRBD1 (6 bases). The CDR3 is made up of 16 amino acids. The germline gives CDR1 MNHEY, CDR2 SMNVEV (reference sequence). Trimming removed 2 bases from V and 4 bases from J, with 15 bases in between. CDR3 amino acids: CASSLSWGAMNQPQHF. CDR3 in DNA: TGTGCCAGCAGTTTAAGTTGGGGGGCCATGAATCAGCCCCAGCATTTT.

This clonotype was seen more than once but under ten times. The V gene is TRBV7-2, the J gene TRBJ1-2; the match to TRBD1 covers 9 bases. Losses at the gene ends were 1 base for V and 4 bases for J; bases not matched to a gene: 4. The CDR3 covers 15 residues. Germline V CDR1 and CDR2: SGHTA, FQGNSA. The CDR3 DNA is TGTGCCAGCAGCTTAGGGGGACAGGGCCCCTATGGCTACACCTTC. Amino acid sequence: CASSLGGQGPYGYTF.

The chain is built from TRBV11-2 and TRBJ1-5, with D perhaps matching TRBD1 (5 bases). Germline V gene data show CDR1 as SGHAT and CDR2 as FQNNGV. V lost 1 base to trimming and J lost 3 bases, with 10 bases between them. This CDR3 has 15 amino acids. The CDR3 region is CASSLASGDNQPQHF. DNA of the CDR3: TGTGCCAGCAGCTTAGCGTCGGGGGACAATCAGCCCCAGCATTTT.

The chain uses TRBV11-2 and TRBJ2-3, with 7 bases that match TRBD2. This CDR3 is 15 amino acids long. Germline-derived CDR1 and CDR2 are SGHAT and FQNNGV. V lost 1 base, J lost 3 bases, and 4 bases stayed unmatched. Here the CDR3 DNA reads TGTGCCAGCAGCTTAGGGGGAGGGGCAACAGATACGCAGTATTTT. It specifies CASSLGGGATDTQYF.

The chain couples TRBV9 to TRBJ2-6; the D gene is possibly TRBD2 (6 bases). Germline V gives CDR1 SGDLS, CDR2 YYNGEE. Trimming pared 0 bases from V and 3 bases from J, leaving 7 bases between. CDR3 length: 15 residues. In DNA form, the CDR3 reads TGTGCCAGCAGCGTAGTGGAGGGTGGGGCCAACGTCCTGACTTTC. This translates into CASSVVEGGANVLTF.

This clonotype came up many times. The V and J genes are TRBV28 and TRBJ2-5, with D possibly being TRBD1 (7 bases). From germline, CDR1 is MDHEN and CDR2 SYDVKM. The CDR3 loop spans 16 amino acids. The V and J ends lost 2 bases and 0 bases respectively, with 13 bases between them. DNA of the CDR3: TGTGCCAGCAGTTTAGGCGGGACAGCGTACCAAGAGACCCAGTACTTC. It yields the protein CASSLGGTAYQETQYF.

This clonotype has at least ten counts. The V gene is TRBV4-2, the J gene TRBJ2-2, with D possibly matching TRBD1 (6 bases). V shed 0 bases and J shed 4 bases, with 15 bases lying between them. The CDR3 consists of 17 residues. CDR1 and CDR2 (germline): LGHNA, YNFKEQ. CDR3 residues: CASSQDIRQGITGELFF. DNA of the CDR3: TGTGCCAGCAGCCAAGATATTCGGCAGGGGATCACCGGGGAGCTGTTTTTT.

This clonotype came up a few times. The chain uses TRBV30 and TRBJ2-7; TRBD1 is a possible D gene (6 bases). Deletions cut 5 bases from V and 10 bases from J, with 9 bases between. The CDR3 contains 9 residues. Germline CDR1 GTSNPN, CDR2 SVGIG (reference sequence). CDR3 DNA sequence: TGTGCCTGGCGGACAGTCCAGTACTTC. Its translation: CAWRTVQYF.